This TCR beta chain emerged from a study of blood T cell repertoires in COVID-19. Whole-study context: The United States, Italy and Spain supplied acute and convalescent COVID-19 samples. PBMCs, B-cell-depleted T cells, or T cells were the source of the cDNA or gDNA that made up the material.

In the authors' workflow: It was from reference gene primer amplification that nucleated cell counts were estimated. The assay was immunoSEQ multiplex PCR, and TCRdb's table has in-frame clones only and misses some. V, J and clone size were drawn from that table, and D and trimming were deduced from the DNA. Among about 48,000 clones listed, about four fifths were seen once. This TCR was sampled from a middle-aged man with acute or convalescent COVID-19. The sequenced material came from peripheral blood.

CDR3 sequence: CSVGTPGAGGSDTQYF. The CDR3 nucleotides are TGCAGCGTTGGCACCCCCGGCGCAGGGGGCTCAGATACGCAGTATTTT. V and J are TRBV29-1 and TRBJ2-3, with 8 bases aligning to TRBD1. V lost 4 bases, J lost 4 bases, and 13 bases stayed unmatched. The germline V gene encodes CDR1 SQVTM and CDR2 ANQGSEA. The CDR3 covers 16 residues.